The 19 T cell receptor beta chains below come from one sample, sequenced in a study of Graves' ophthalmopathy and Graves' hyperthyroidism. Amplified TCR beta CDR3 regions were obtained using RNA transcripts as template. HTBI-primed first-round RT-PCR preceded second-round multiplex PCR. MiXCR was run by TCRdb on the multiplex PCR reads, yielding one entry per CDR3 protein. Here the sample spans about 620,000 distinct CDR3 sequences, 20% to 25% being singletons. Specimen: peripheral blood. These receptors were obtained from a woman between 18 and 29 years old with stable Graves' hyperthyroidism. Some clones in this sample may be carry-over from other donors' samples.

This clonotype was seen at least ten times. The CDR3 DNA sequence: TGTGCCATACGTTCTCCCAGTGGGCCTGAAGCTTTCTTT. Translation: CAIRSPSGPEAFF. This sequence joins TRBV6-5 and TRBJ1-1; the D is unclear. The CDR3 runs 13 residues. Trimming removed 10 bases at V and 6 bases at J, with 18 bases between. From germline, CDR1 is MNHEY and CDR2 SVGAGI.

The CDR3 bases are TGTGCCAGCAGTTTTTCCGGGTCCAACCAGTACTTC. Amino acids: CASSFSGSNQYF. The chain has TRBV28 and TRBJ2-7; D gene ambiguous. The germline V gene encodes CDR1 MDHEN and CDR2 SYDVKM. Trimming took off 3 bases at V and 10 bases at J, with 13 bases between the two ends. CDR3 length equals 12 residues.

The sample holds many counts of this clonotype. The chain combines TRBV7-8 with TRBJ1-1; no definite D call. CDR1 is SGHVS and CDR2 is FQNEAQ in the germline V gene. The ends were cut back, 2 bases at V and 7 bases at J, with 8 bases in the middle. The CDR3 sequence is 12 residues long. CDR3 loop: CASSLTQFEAFF. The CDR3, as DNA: TGTGCCAGCAGCTTAACGCAGTTTGAAGCTTTCTTT.

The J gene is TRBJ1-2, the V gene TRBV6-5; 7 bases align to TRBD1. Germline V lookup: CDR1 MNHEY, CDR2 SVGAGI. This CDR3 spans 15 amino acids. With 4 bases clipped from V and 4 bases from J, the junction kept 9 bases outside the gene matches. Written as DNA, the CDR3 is TGTGCCAGCAGTTCCTCGGGACAGAACTTCTATGGCTACACCTTC. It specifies CASSSSGQNFYGYTF.

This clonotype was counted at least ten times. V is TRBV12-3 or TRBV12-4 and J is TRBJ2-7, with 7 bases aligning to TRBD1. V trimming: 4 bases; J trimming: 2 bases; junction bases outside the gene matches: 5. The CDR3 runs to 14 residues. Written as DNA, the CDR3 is TGTGCCAGCAGTTCGGACAGGAATACCTACGAGCAGTACTTC. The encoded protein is CASSSDRNTYEQYF.

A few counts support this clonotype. CDR3 bases: TGCGCCAGCAGCCAAGATCGAGTGCCTGTGGAGACCCAGTACTTC. Its protein product is CASSQDRVPVETQYF. The chain carries TRBV4-1 and TRBJ2-5, with D hard to call. Trimming shortened V by 0 bases and J by 5 bases, and 13 bases separated the two germline ends. Germline CDR1 reads MGHRA; CDR2 reads YSYEKL. This CDR3 is built from 15 residues.

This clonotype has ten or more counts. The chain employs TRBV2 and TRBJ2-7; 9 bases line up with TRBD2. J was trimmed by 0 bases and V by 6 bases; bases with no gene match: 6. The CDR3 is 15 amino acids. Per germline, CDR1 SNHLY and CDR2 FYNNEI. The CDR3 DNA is TGTGCCAGCAGGCGAGAGGGACTAGCCTCCTACGAGCAGTACTTC. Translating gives CASRREGLASYEQYF.

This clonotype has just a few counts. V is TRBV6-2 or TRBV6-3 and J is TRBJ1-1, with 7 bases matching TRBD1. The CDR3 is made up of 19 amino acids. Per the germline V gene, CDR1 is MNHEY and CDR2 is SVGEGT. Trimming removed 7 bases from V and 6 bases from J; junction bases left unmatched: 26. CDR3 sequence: CASIGPRDEGGYLMAEAFF. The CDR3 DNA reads TGTGCCAGCATCGGGCCACGGGATGAAGGGGGCTACCTCATGGCTGAAGCTTTCTTT.

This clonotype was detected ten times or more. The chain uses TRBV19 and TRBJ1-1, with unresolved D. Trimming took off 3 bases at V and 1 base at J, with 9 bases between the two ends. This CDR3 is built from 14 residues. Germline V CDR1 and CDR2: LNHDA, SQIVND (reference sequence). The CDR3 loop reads CASSIDPKNTEAFF. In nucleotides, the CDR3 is TGTGCCAGTAGTATCGACCCCAAGAACACTGAAGCTTTCTTT.

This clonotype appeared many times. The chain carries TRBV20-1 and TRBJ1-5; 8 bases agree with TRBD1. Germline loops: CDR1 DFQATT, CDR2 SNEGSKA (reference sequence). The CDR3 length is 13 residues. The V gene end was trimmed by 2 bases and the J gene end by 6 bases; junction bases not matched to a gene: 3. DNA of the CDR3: TGCAGTGCTAGACAGACAGGGGTTCAGCCCCAGCATTTT. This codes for CSARQTGVQPQHF.

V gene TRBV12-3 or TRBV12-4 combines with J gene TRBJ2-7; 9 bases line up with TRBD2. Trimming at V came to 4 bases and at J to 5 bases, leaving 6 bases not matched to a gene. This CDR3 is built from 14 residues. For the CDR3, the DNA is TGTGCCAGCAGTTCGGCGGGGGGGTTCAACGAGCAGTACTTC. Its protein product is CASSSAGGFNEQYF.

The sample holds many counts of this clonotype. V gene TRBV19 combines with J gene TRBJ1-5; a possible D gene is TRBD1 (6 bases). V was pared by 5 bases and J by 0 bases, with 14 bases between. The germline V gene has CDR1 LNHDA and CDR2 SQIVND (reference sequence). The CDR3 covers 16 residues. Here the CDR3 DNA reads TGTGCCAGTAGTTTCGGCCCCAGGGGTAGCAATCAGCCCCAGCATTTT. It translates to CASSFGPRGSNQPQHF. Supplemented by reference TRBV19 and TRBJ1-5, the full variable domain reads DGGITQSPKYLFRKEGQNVTLSCEQNLNHDAMYWYRQDPGQGLRLIYYSQIVNDFQKGDIAEGYSVSREKKESFPLTVTSAQKNPTAFYLCASSFGPRGSNQPQHFGDGTRLSIL.

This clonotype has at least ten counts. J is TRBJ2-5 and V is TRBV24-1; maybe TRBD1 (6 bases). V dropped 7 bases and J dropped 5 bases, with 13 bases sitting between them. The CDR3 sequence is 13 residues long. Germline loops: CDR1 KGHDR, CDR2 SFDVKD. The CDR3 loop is CATSEGVRETQYF. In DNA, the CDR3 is TGTGCCACCAGCGAGGGGGTACGGGAGACCCAGTACTTC.

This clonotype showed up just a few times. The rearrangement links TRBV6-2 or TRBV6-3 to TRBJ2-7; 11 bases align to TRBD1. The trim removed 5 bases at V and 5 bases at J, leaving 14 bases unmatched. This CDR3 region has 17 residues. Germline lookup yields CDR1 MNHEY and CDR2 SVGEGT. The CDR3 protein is CASSRDRGSSWRNEQYF. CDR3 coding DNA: TGTGCCAGCAGTAGGGACAGGGGGTCTTCTTGGCGGAACGAGCAGTACTTC.

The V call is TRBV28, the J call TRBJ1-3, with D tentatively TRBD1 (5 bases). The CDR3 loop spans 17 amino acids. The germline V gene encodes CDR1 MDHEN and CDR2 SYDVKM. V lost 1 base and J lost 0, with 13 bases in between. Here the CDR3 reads CASSLLGVMGSGNTIYF. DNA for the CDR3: TGTGCCAGCAGTTTATTAGGGGTCATGGGCTCTGGAAACACCATATATTTT.

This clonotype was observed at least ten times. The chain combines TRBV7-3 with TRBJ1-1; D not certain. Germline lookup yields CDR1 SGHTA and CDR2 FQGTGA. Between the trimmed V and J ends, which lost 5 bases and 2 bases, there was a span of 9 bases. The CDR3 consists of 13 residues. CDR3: CASSVGYNTEAFF. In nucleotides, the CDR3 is TGTGCCAGCAGCGTGGGGTATAACACTGAAGCTTTCTTT.

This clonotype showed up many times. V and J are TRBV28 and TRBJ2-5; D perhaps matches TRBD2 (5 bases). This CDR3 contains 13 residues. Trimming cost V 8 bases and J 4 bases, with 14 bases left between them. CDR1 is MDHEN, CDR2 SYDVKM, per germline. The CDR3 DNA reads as TGTGCCAGCTCTTGGGGAGCGGTAGAGACCCAGTACTTC. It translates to CASSWGAVETQYF.

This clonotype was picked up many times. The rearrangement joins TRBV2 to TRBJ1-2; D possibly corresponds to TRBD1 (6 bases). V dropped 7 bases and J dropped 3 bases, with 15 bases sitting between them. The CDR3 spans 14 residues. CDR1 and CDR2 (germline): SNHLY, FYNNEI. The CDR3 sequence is CASTHRVFDYGYTF. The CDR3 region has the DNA TGTGCCAGCACCCACAGGGTATTCGACTATGGCTACACCTTC.

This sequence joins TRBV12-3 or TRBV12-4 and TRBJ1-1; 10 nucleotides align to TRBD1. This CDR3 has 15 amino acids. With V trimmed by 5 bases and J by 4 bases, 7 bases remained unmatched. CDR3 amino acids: CASSPRTGGVTEAFF. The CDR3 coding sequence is TGTGCCAGCAGTCCACGGACAGGGGGGGTCACTGAAGCTTTCTTT.